This T cell receptor (beta chain) was observed in a study of shared clonotypes between healthy human individuals. Per the germline V gene, CDR1 is MNHEY and CDR2 is SVGAGI. CDR3 size: 15 residues. V lost 2 bases and J lost 4, with 9 bases in between. Method: immunoSEQ multiplex PCR; TCRdb's copy keeps in-frame clones and lacks some. This table has roughly 2,500,000 clones, roughly 93% appearing once. The TCR was taken from a man aged 18 to 29 in good health. Some clones in this sample may be carry-over from other donors' samples. Sequencing was carried out using naive CD4+ T cells from PBMCs. Subset defined: CD45RA+ positively selected. The gene calls are TRBV6-5 and TRBJ1-6, with D uncertain. CDR3 protein: CASSYESGYNSPLHF. CDR3 sequence (DNA): TGTGCCAGCAGTTACGAATCCGGGTATAATTCACCCCTCCACTTT.